This TCR beta chain was profiled in a study of T cells in Graves' hyperthyroidism and ophthalmopathy. The CDR3 sequence is 15 residues long. The J segment lost 2 bases and the V segment lost 7 bases, leaving 6 bases of the junction unmatched. Per the germline V gene, CDR1 is SNHLY and CDR2 is FYNNEI. This clonotype was seen at least ten times. TCR beta CDR3 regions were amplified from RNA. HTBI primers were employed in a first-round RT-PCR of the TCR CDR3. One entry per CDR3 protein results from TCRdb running MiXCR on the multiplex PCR reads. Of some 560,000 distinct CDR3 sequences detected, 14% appear once; the ten largest clones hold 11% to 15%.

The chain uses TRBV2 and TRBJ2-3; 10 nucleotides agree with TRBD2. The specimen was blood. This TCR derives from a woman aged 40 to 50 with Graves' hyperthyroidism. The CDR3 nucleotides are TGTGCCAGCAATTCAGCGGGAGGGGTCACAGATACGCAGTATTTT. Protein product: CASNSAGGVTDTQYF.